This is a list of T cell receptor beta chains from one sample in a study of blood T cell repertoires in COVID-19. Only in-frame clones appear in the TCRdb table, and some are missing; sequencing was by immunoSEQ multiplex PCR. The table shows about 160,000 clones, with 89% occurring only once. The specimen sequenced was peripheral blood. All receptors derive from a man aged 60 to 69 with acute or convalescent COVID-19. Each CDR3 is given with its conserved first and last residue. A D gene is named only where the DNA matches it firmly. The listing skips clone size in some rows; elsewhere it reads once, few, many or a size class.

>TRBJ1-3|17|-|-|TRBV10-2
TGCGCCAGCAGTGATAACAGGGCCGGGCTCTCTGGAAACACCATATATTTT
CASSDNRAGLSGNTIYF
>TRBJ2-7|13|-|TRBD1|TRBV29-1
TGCAGCTCAGAGATACAGGGGTTCCACGAGCAGTACTTC
CSSEIQGFHEQYF
>TRBJ1-3|16|-|TRBD1|TRBV2
TGTGCCAGCAGTGGCCCGGGACAGGGGGCTGGAAACACCATATATTTT
CASSGPGQGAGNTIYF
>TRBJ1-1|17|-|TRBD1|TRBV5-1
TGCGCCAGCAGCACCTGGACAGGGGGCTCAGGTAGCACTGAAGCTTTCTTT
CASSTWTGGSGSTEAFF
>TRBJ2-5|15|-|TRBD2|TRBV4-1
TGCGCCAGCAGCCAACATTCGGCGGGGGGTGAGACCCAGTACTTC
CASSQHSAGGETQYF
>TRBJ1-2|12|-|-|TRBV24-1
TGTGCCACCAGTGATTTACAGGGTGGCTACACCTTC
CATSDLQGGYTF
>TRBJ2-7|14|few|TRBD1|TRBV6-5
TGTGCCAGCAGCGATAGGGGACAGTCCTACGAGCAGTACTTC
CASSDRGQSYEQYF
>TRBJ1-6|15|-|-|TRBV6-5
TGTGCCAGCACCCGAGAGAGCTCCTATAATTCACCCCTCCACTTT
CASTRESSYNSPLHF
>TRBJ2-2|14|-|-|TRBV5-6
TGTGCCAGCAGCTTATCCAGGGGAGCCGGGGAGCTGTTTTTT
CASSLSRGAGELFF
>TRBJ1-4|17|-|-|TRBV18
TGTGCCAGCTCACCACGAACAGGACAGCCTATTAATGAAAAACTGTTTTTT
CASSPRTGQPINEKLFF
>TRBJ2-1|16|-|TRBD2|TRBV11-2
TGTGCCAGCAGCCCCGTTGGGACTAGCGGGGGGATGGGGCAGTTCTTC
CASSPVGTSGGMGQFF
>TRBJ1-1|11|-|-|TRBV5-8
TGTGCCAGCAGCTTAACTCGGAGGGCTTTCTTT
CASSLTRRAFF
>TRBJ2-5|15|-|-|TRBV3-1/TRBV3-2
TGTGCCAGCAGCCAAGGGACGCAGAGGGTGGAGACCCAGTACTTC
CASSQGTQRVETQYF
>TRBJ2-1|14|-|-|TRBV6-5
TGTGCCAGCAGTTACCATCGGGGGTACAATGAGCAGTTCTTC
CASSYHRGYNEQFF
>TRBJ2-5|12|-|-|TRBV30
TGTGCCTGGAGCCTAGGGGGAGAGACCCAGTACTTC
CAWSLGGETQYF
>TRBJ2-5|15|-|TRBD1|TRBV18
TGTGCCAGCTCACCTCCGGGACAGGGAGGGGAGACCCAGTACTTC
CASSPPGQGGETQYF
>TRBJ2-5|18|-|TRBD2|TRBV7-2
TGTGCCAGCAGCTTAGTGGGGACTAGCGGGGGGGCTCTGGAGACCCAGTACTTC
CASSLVGTSGGALETQYF
>TRBJ1-1|15|-|TRBD1|TRBV29-1
TGCAGCGTAGGGACAGGGACCCAACTGAACACTGAAGCTTTCTTT
CSVGTGTQLNTEAFF
>TRBJ2-2|16|-|TRBD1|TRBV2
TGTGCCAGCAGTGCCTTTGGGACAGGGATCACCGGGGAGCTGTTTTTT
CASSAFGTGITGELFF
>TRBJ2-4|16|-|-|TRBV10-1
TGCGCCAGCAGCCCAATGGAGGTCGGAGACGGAAACATTCAGTACTTC
CASSPMEVGDGNIQYF
>TRBJ2-2|17|-|-|TRBV5-6
TGTGCCAGCAGCTTGGCCGGCGAGGGGGGAGGGACCGGGGAGCTGTTTTTT
CASSLAGEGGGTGELFF
>TRBJ1-5|13|-|-|TRBV18
TGTGCCAGCTCACCTTCAGGGAACGTGCCCCAGCATTTT
CASSPSGNVPQHF
>TRBJ2-1|15|-|-|TRBV7-2
TGTGCCAGCAGCCTAGTCGGAGGGTACTACAATGAGCAGTTCTTC
CASSLVGGYYNEQFF
>TRBJ1-5|15|-|TRBD1|TRBV4-1
TGCGCCAGCAGCCAGGGGACAGGGGGGAATCAGCCCCAGCATTTT
CASSQGTGGNQPQHF
>TRBJ1-5|15|-|-|TRBV2
TGTGCCAGCAGTGAAGGACTCAATAGCAATCAGCCCCAGCATTTT
CASSEGLNSNQPQHF
>TRBJ1-4|16|-|-|TRBV5-1
TGCGCCAGCAGCCCATTTGGGGCAGGGGATATTGAAAAACTGTTTTTT
CASSPFGAGDIEKLFF
>TRBJ1-4|16|-|-|TRBV9
TGTGCCAGCAGCCCCACCGACGGGACTCCTAATGAAAAACTGTTTTTT
CASSPTDGTPNEKLFF
>TRBJ2-1|16|-|TRBD2|TRBV4-2
TGTGCCAGCAGCCAAGATCTGATAGCGGGGGTGGTTGAGCAGTTCTTC
CASSQDLIAGVVEQFF
>TRBJ1-2|13|-|TRBD1|TRBV12-3/TRBV12-4
TGTGCCATCCGGACAGGTGGGGCGGGTGGCTACACCTTC
CAIRTGGAGGYTF
>TRBJ2-7|13|-|TRBD1|TRBV19
TGTGCCAGTAGTATGGACAGGGGTTACGAGCAGTACTTC
CASSMDRGYEQYF
>TRBJ1-1|16|once|-|TRBV5-8
TGTGCCAGCAGCTTGGACAGGCCCCCTGGGAACACTGAAGCTTTCTTT
CASSLDRPPGNTEAFF
>TRBJ1-5|15|-|-|TRBV5-1
TGCGCCAGCAGCTCAGGGGAGCTGCGTAATCAGCCCCAGCATTTT
CASSSGELRNQPQHF
>TRBJ1-6|16|-|TRBD1|TRBV5-6
TGTGCCAGCAGCGTCCGGGACAGGTGGCCCCATTCACCCCTCCACTTT
CASSVRDRWPHSPLHF
>TRBJ1-5|15|-|-|TRBV19
TGTGCCAGTAGTAGGAACAGGCCAGACGTGGGGCCCCAGCATTTT
CASSRNRPDVGPQHF
>TRBJ2-2|15|-|-|TRBV5-1
TGCGCCAGCAGCCCCTATGACAGGAACACCGGGGAGCTGTTTTTT
CASSPYDRNTGELFF
>TRBJ2-3|15|-|TRBD1|TRBV3-1/TRBV3-2
TGTGCCAGCAGAAAACAGGGGGTAAGCACAGATACGCAGTATTTT
CASRKQGVSTDTQYF
>TRBJ1-5|14|once|-|TRBV3-1/TRBV3-2
TGTGCCAGCAGCCAAGGCCCAGGGCATCAGCCCCAGCATTTT
CASSQGPGHQPQHF
>TRBJ2-3|15|-|-|TRBV6-5
TGTGCCACCATGCCCACACCCCATAGCACAGATACGCAGTATTTT
CATMPTPHSTDTQYF
>TRBJ1-6|13|-|TRBD1|TRBV19
TGTGCCAGTAGCAAAGGACAGGGGACACCCCTCCACTTT
CASSKGQGTPLHF
>TRBJ1-4|14|-|-|TRBV7-9
TGTGCCAGCAGCTCCTACCCGACTAATGAAAAACTGTTTTTT
CASSSYPTNEKLFF
>TRBJ1-1|13|-|TRBD1|TRBV5-1
TGCGCCAGCAGGATTGACAGGGACACTGAAGCTTTCTTT
CASRIDRDTEAFF
>TRBJ2-5|15|-|TRBD1|TRBV3-1/TRBV3-2
TGTGCCAGCGGATTGGGGACAGCATCCCAAGAGACCCAGTACTTC
CASGLGTASQETQYF
>TRBJ1-2|14|-|-|TRBV7-2
TGTGCCAGCAGCTTTTCCCTAGCCGGGTGGGGCTACACCTTC
CASSFSLAGWGYTF
>TRBJ2-1|13|few|-|TRBV6-4
TGTGCCAGCAGTACCGAGTCCTACAATGAGCAGTTCTTC
CASSTESYNEQFF
>TRBJ1-2|15|-|TRBD1|TRBV7-8
TGTGCCAGCAGCCTATTACGGACAGGAGACTATGGCTACACCTTC
CASSLLRTGDYGYTF
>TRBJ2-1|15|-|TRBD2|TRBV5-1
TGCGCCAGCAGCTTGGAATTGCGGGGGACCAATGAGCAGTTCTTC
CASSLELRGTNEQFF
>TRBJ1-2|17|-|-|TRBV2
TGTGCCAGCAGTCCCCAGGGTTTCGGAGGAGGGGACTATGGCTACACCTTC
CASSPQGFGGGDYGYTF